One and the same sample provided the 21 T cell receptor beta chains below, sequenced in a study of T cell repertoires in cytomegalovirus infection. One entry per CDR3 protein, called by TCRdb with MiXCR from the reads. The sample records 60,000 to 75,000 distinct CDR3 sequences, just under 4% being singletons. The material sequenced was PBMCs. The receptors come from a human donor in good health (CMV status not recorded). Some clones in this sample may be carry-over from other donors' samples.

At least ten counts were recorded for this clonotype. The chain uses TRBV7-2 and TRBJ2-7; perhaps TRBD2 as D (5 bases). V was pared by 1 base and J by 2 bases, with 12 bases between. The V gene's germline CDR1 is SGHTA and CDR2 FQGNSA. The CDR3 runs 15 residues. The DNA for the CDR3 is TGTGCCAGCAGCTTAGTGCCCGGGATGCCCTACGAGCAGTACTTC. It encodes CASSLVPGMPYEQYF.

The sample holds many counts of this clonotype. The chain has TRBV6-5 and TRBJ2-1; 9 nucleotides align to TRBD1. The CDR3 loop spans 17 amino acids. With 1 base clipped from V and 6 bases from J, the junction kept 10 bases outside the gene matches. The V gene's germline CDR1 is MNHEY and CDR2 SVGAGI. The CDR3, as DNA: TGTGCCAGCAGTTACTTTCCTCCGGGACAGGGAGGCAATGAGCAGTTCTTC. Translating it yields CASSYFPPGQGGNEQFF.

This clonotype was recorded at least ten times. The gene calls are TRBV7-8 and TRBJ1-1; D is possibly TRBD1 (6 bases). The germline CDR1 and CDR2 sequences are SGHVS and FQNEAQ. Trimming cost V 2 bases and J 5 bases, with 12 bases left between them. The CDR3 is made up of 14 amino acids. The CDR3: CASSLFQGRTEAFF. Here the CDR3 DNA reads TGTGCCAGCAGCTTATTCCAGGGGAGGACTGAAGCTTTCTTT.

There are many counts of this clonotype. CDR3 residues: CASSPLPRQGPDTQYF. The CDR3 DNA reads TGTGCCAGCAGTCCCCTTCCACGACAGGGCCCAGATACGCAGTATTTT. The chain carries TRBV12-3 or TRBV12-4 and TRBJ2-3; 7 nucleotides match TRBD1. This CDR3 region has 16 residues. With 5 bases clipped from V and 4 bases from J, the junction kept 12 bases outside the gene matches.

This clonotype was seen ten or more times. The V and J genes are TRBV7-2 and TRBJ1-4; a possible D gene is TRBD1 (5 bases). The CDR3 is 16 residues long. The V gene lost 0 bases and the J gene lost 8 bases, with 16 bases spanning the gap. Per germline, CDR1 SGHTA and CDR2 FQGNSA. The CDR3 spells CASSLARAPGGEKLFF. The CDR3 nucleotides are TGTGCCAGCAGCTTAGCGCGCGCCCCCGGGGGAGAAAAACTGTTTTTT. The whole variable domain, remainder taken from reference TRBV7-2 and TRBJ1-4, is GAGVSQSPSNKVTEKGKDVELRCDPISGHTALYWYRQSLGQGLEFLIYFQGNSAPDKSGLPSDRFSAERTGGSVSTLTIQRTQQEDSAVYLCASSLARAPGGEKLFFGSGTQLSVL.

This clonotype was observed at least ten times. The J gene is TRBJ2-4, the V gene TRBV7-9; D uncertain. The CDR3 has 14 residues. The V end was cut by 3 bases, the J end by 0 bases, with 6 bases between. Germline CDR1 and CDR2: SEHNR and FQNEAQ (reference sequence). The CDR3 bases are TGTGCCAGCAGCTTCAGCCTAGCCAAAAACATTCAGTACTTC. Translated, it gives CASSFSLAKNIQYF.

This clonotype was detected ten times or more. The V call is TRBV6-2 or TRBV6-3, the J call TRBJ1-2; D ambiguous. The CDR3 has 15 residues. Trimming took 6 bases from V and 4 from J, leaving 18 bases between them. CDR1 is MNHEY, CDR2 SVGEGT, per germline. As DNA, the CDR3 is TGTGCCAGCAGCCAAAGAGCAGGACTGACCTATGGCTACACCTTC. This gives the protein CASSQRAGLTYGYTF.

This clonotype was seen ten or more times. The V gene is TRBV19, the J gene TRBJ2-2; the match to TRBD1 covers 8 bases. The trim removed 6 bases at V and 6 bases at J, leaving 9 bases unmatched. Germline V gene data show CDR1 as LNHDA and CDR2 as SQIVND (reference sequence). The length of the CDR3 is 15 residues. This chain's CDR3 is CASRATGARAGELFF. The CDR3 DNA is TGTGCCAGTAGGGCGACAGGGGCGAGGGCCGGGGAGCTGTTTTTT.

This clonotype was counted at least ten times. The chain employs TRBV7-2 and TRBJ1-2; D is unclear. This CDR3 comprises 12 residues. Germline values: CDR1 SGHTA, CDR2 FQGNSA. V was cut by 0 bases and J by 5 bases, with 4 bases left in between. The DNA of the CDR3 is TGTGCCAGCAGCTTAGCAGGGTATGGCTACACCTTC. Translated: CASSLAGYGYTF.

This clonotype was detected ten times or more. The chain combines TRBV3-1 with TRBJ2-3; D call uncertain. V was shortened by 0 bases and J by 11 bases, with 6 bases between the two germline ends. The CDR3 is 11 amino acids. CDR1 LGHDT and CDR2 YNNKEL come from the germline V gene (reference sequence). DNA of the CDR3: TGTGCCAGCAGCCAAGAAGAACTGCAGTATTTT. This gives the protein CASSQEELQYF.

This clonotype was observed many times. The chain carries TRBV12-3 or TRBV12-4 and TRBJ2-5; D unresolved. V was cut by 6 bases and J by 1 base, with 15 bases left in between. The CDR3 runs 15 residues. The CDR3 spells CASRAAATAQETQYF. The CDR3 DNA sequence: TGTGCCAGCAGAGCCGCGGCGACCGCCCAAGAGACCCAGTACTTC.

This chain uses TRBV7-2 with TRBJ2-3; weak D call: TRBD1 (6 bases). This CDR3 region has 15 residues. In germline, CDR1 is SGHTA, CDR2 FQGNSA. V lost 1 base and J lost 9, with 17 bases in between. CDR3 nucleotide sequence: TGTGCCAGCAGCTTAGGAGGGGGAGTCCCCGGAACGCAGTATTTT. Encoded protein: CASSLGGGVPGTQYF.

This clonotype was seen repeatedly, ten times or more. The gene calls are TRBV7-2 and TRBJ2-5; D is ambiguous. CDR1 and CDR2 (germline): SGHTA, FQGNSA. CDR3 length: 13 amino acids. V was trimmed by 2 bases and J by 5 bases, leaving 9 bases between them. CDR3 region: CASSLMAGETQYF. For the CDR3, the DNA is TGTGCCAGCAGCTTAATGGCTGGGGAGACCCAGTACTTC.

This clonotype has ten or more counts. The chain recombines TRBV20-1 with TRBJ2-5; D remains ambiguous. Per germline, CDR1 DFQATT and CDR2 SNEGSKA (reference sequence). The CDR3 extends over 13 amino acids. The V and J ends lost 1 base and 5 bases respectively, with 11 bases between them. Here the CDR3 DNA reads TGCAGTGCTAGAGTGTCTGGGGTGGAGACCCAGTACTTC. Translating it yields CSARVSGVETQYF.

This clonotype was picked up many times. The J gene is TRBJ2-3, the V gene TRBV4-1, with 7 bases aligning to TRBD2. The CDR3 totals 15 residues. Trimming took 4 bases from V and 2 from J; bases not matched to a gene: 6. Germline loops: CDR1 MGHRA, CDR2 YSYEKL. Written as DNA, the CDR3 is TGCGCCAGCAGCCGGTCTAGCGGATTCACAGATACGCAGTATTTT. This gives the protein CASSRSSGFTDTQYF.

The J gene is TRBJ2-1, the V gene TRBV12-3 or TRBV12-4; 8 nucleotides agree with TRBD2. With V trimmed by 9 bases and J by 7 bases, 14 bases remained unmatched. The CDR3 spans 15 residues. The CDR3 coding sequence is TGTGCCAGGCGTCAGTTAGCGGGGCCGGGAAATGAGCAGTTCTTC. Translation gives CARRQLAGPGNEQFF.

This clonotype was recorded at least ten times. The CDR3 DNA reads as TGCAGTGCGCGACTAGCGGGGGGCACAGATACGCAGTATTTT. The encoded protein is CSARLAGGTDTQYF. The rearrangement uses TRBV20-1 and TRBJ2-3; TRBD2 aligns across 12 bases. Germline V lookup: CDR1 DFQATT, CDR2 SNEGSKA (reference sequence). J gave up 1 base and V 6 bases, and 2 bases lay outside the gene matches. The CDR3 sequence is 14 residues long.

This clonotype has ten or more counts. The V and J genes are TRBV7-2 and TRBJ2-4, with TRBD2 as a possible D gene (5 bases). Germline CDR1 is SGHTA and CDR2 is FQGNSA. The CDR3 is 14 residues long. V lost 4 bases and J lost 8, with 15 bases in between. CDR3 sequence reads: CASSSHRGTYIQYF. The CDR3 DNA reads TGTGCCAGCAGCTCCCACCGGGGTACATACATTCAGTACTTC.

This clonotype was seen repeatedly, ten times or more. CDR3 loop: CASSSGRVGTPLHF. The CDR3 nucleotides read TGTGCCAGCAGCTCAGGGAGGGTAGGGACACCCCTCCACTTT. The chain links TRBV7-2 to TRBJ1-6; possible D gene TRBD1, 5 bases. The germline gives CDR1 SGHTA, CDR2 FQGNSA. V was pared by 4 bases and J by 11 bases, with 15 bases between. The CDR3 loop spans 14 amino acids.

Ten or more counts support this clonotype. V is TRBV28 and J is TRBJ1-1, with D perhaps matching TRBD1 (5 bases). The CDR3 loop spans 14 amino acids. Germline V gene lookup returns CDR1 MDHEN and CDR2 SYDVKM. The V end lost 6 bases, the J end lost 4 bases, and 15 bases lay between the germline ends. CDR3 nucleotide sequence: TGTGCCAGCAGAATAGGGGTAGCGGGCACTGAAGCTTTCTTT. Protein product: CASRIGVAGTEAFF.

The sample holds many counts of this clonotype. The CDR3 region has the DNA TGCAGCGCCGAGGACAGGGAGGGGTACGAGCAGTACTTC. Its protein is CSAEDREGYEQYF. This chain uses TRBV29-1 with TRBJ2-7; tentatively, D is TRBD1 (8 bases). The CDR3 has 13 amino acids. Germline V lookup: CDR1 SQVTM, CDR2 ANQGSEA. The V end was cut by 7 bases, the J end by 4 bases, with 17 bases between.